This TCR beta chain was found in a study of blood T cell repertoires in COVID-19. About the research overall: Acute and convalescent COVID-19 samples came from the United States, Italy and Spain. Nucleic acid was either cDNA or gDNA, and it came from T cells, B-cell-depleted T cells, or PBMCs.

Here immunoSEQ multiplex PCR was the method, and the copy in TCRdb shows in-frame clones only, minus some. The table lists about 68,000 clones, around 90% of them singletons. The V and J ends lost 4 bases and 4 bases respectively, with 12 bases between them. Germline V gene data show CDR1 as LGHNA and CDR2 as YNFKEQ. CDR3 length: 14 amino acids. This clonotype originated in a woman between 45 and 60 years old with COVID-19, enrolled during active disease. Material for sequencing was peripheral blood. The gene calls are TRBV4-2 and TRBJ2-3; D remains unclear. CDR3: CASSLELTSDTQYF. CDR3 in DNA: TGTGCCAGCAGCCTGGAGTTGACCTCAGATACGCAGTATTTT.